These 29 T cell receptor beta chains were all obtained from the same sample, sequenced in a study of blood T cell repertoires in COVID-19. Clones were sequenced by immunoSEQ multiplex PCR, and TCRdb holds only the in-frame ones, with some missing. Of 300,000 to 350,000 clones in the sample, about 90% were seen once. Sequencing was performed on peripheral blood. The receptors were sampled from a woman in her thirties with COVID-19, enrolled during active disease.

The chain has TRBV11-2 and TRBJ2-1, with 7 bases matching TRBD2. The junction had 15 bases not matched to a gene; V was cut back by 5 bases and J by 8 bases. CDR3 size: 16 residues. Germline loops: CDR1 SGHAT, CDR2 FQNNGV. This chain's CDR3 is CASSPVSAGPLYEQFF. CDR3 nucleotides: TGTGCCAGCAGCCCCGTCTCAGCGGGACCTTTATATGAGCAGTTCTTC. The full variable domain, with the rest looked up from reference TRBV11-2 and TRBJ2-1, is EAGVAQSPRYKIIEKRQSVAFWCNPISGHATLYWYQQILGQGPKLLIQFQNNGVVDDSQLPKDRFSAERLKGVDSTLKIQPAKLEDSAVYLCASSPVSAGPLYEQFFGPGTRLTVL.

This chain links TRBV7-2 with TRBJ2-7, with D perhaps matching TRBD2 (5 bases). The germline V gene has CDR1 SGHTA and CDR2 FQGNSA. Trimming took 2 bases from V and 2 from J, leaving 13 bases between them. The CDR3 length is 15 residues. CDR3 in amino acids: CASSLPGLMTYEQYF. DNA for the CDR3: TGTGCCAGCAGCTTACCTGGACTTATGACCTACGAGCAGTACTTC.

CDR3 protein: CSASSGQETQYF. Written as DNA, the CDR3 is TGCAGTGCTAGTAGCGGCCAAGAGACCCAGTACTTC. V usage is TRBV20-1 and J usage is TRBJ2-5, with a possible D match to TRBD2 (6 bases). Germline values: CDR1 DFQATT, CDR2 SNEGSKA (reference sequence). This CDR3 contains 12 residues. V lost 3 bases, J lost 1 base, and 6 bases lay in between.

V usage is TRBV3-1 (or the pseudogene TRBV3-2) and J usage is TRBJ2-2, with TRBD2 identical over 7 bases. Looked up from germline, CDR1 is LGHDT and CDR2 is YNNKEL (reference sequence). After removal of 4 bases from V and 5 bases from J, the junction contained 7 bases not matched to a gene. This CDR3 is built from 15 residues. CDR3 region: CASSPRPGGTGELFF. In DNA form, the CDR3 reads TGTGCCAGCAGCCCCCGGCCGGGAGGAACCGGGGAGCTGTTTTTT.

The chain combines TRBV19 with TRBJ1-2; the match to TRBD1 covers 8 bases. From germline, CDR1 is LNHDA and CDR2 SQIVND (reference sequence). V trimming: 5 bases; J trimming: 4 bases; junction bases outside the gene matches: 3. CDR3 length: 13 amino acids. The CDR3 nucleotides read TGTGCCAGTAGTCCTGACAGGGGCTATGGCTACACCTTC. Amino acid sequence: CASSPDRGYGYTF. Filled out from reference TRBV19 and TRBJ1-2, the complete variable domain reads DGGITQSPKYLFRKEGQNVTLSCEQNLNHDAMYWYRQDPGQGLRLIYYSQIVNDFQKGDIAEGYSVSREKKESFPLTVTSAQKNPTAFYLCASSPDRGYGYTFGSGTRLTVV.

The rearrangement joins TRBV6-5 to TRBJ2-1, with 9 bases aligning to TRBD2. V lost 11 bases and J lost 2; bases outside the gene matches: 10. The CDR3 contains 15 residues. In germline, CDR1 is MNHEY, CDR2 SVGAGI. The CDR3 coding sequence is TGTGCCGCCCCCGCAGCGGGAGGTACCTACAATGAGCAGTTCTTC. Translating it yields CAAPAAGGTYNEQFF.

Only a few counts were recorded for this clone. The gene calls are TRBV16 and TRBJ1-3; D gene unclear. Germline-derived CDR1 and CDR2 are KGHSY and FQNENV. CDR3 length equals 12 residues. Trimming removed 4 bases at V and 9 bases at J, with 10 bases between. The CDR3 reads CASSRWSRTIYF. DNA of the CDR3: TGTGCCAGCAGCCGTTGGAGTCGCACCATATATTTT.

This chain joins TRBV10-2 and TRBJ1-2, with D perhaps TRBD1 (6 bases). V was cut by 3 bases and J by 4 bases, with 15 bases left in between. Germline CDR1 reads WSHSY; CDR2 reads SAAADI. The CDR3 runs to 15 residues. CDR3 region: CASSDPTGWGYGYTF. CDR3 in DNA: TGCGCCAGCAGTGACCCAACAGGGTGGGGCTATGGCTACACCTTC.

Comments on this clone: One end of the junction is discordant with germline, which a read error may explain. V usage is TRBV2 and J usage is TRBJ2-1; 9 nucleotides align to TRBD1. The CDR3 is made up of 14 amino acids. Per the germline V gene, CDR1 is SNHLY and CDR2 is FYNNEI. The CDR3 is CASRDGTGYNLSFF. The CDR3 coding sequence is TGTGCCAGCCGTGACGGGACAGGGTATAATCTTTCGTTCTTC. The whole variable domain, remainder taken from reference TRBV2 and TRBJ2-1, is EPEVTQTPSHQVTQMGQEVILRCVPISNHLYFYWYRQILGQKVEFLVSFYNNEISEKSEIFDDQFSVERPDGSNFTLKIRSTKLEDSAMYFCASRDGTGYNLSFFGPGTRLTVL.

The chain is built from TRBV27 and TRBJ1-5, with 7 bases fitting TRBD1. V trimming: 4 bases; J trimming: 2 bases; junction bases outside the gene matches: 5. CDR3 length: 15 residues. Germline lookup yields CDR1 MNHEY and CDR2 SMNVEV (reference sequence). CDR3 region: CASSSTGLGNQPQHF. The CDR3 DNA sequence: TGTGCCAGCAGTTCGACAGGGTTGGGCAATCAGCCCCAGCATTTT.

The chain is built from TRBV19 and TRBJ1-2; 7 positions match TRBD1. The V gene's germline CDR1 is LNHDA and CDR2 SQIVND (reference sequence). This CDR3 has 15 residues. V lost 7 bases, J lost 7 bases, and 15 bases stayed unmatched. CDR3 sequence (DNA): TGTGCCAGTACCGCCCAGACAGGGAAAATTAGTGGCTACACCTTC. This gives the protein CASTAQTGKISGYTF.

V is TRBV27 and J is TRBJ1-5; 10 bases fit TRBD1. The junction had 4 bases not matched to a gene; V was cut back by 5 bases and J by 6 bases. This CDR3 is 14 amino acids long. Germline loops: CDR1 MNHEY, CDR2 SMNVEV (reference sequence). CDR3 coding DNA: TGTGCCAGCAGTCATGACAGGGGGCTTCAGCCCCAGCATTTT. Its protein product is CASSHDRGLQPQHF.

The chain is built from TRBV11-3 and TRBJ2-3, with D perhaps matching TRBD1 (5 bases). Germline lookup yields CDR1 SGHNT and CDR2 YENEEA. The CDR3 covers 13 residues. Deletions cut 4 bases from V and 7 bases from J, with 12 bases between. This CDR3 reads CASSSNQGNTQYF. For the CDR3, the DNA is TGTGCCAGCAGCTCGAACCAGGGAAATACGCAGTATTTT.

This clone has only one observation. The chain has TRBV18 and TRBJ1-5; TRBD1 matches 7 bases. J gave up 7 bases and V 2 bases, and 8 bases lay outside the gene matches. Germline CDR1 and CDR2: KGHSH and LQKENI. The CDR3 is made up of 15 amino acids. This chain's CDR3 is CASSPITGVGQPQHF. The CDR3 DNA reads as TGTGCCAGCTCACCAATAACAGGGGTAGGACAGCCCCAGCATTTT. Using reference TRBV18 and TRBJ1-5 for the parts outside the CDR3, the full variable domain is NAGVMQNPRHLVRRRGQEARLRCSPMKGHSHVYWYRQLPEEGLKFMVYLQKENIIDESGMPKERFSAEFPKEGPSILRIQQVVRGDSAAYFCASSPITGVGQPQHFGDGTRLSIL.

A note on this clone: The same CDR3 can be traced to other DNA sequences in this sample. The chain carries TRBV11-3 and TRBJ2-3; tentatively, D is TRBD1 (5 bases). The V end lost 5 bases, the J end lost 0 bases, and 6 bases lay between the germline ends. This CDR3 has 13 amino acids. CDR1 SGHNT and CDR2 YENEEA come from the germline V gene. CDR3 protein: CASSPGSTDTQYF. CDR3 bases: TGTGCCAGCAGCCCAGGGAGCACAGATACGCAGTATTTT.

This rearrangement joins TRBV2 to TRBJ1-2; D ambiguous. Germline V CDR1 and CDR2: SNHLY, FYNNEI. This CDR3 spans 14 amino acids. Trimming cost V 6 bases and J 5 bases, with 16 bases left between them. The CDR3 protein is CASRNQRTPYGYTF. CDR3 bases: TGTGCCAGCAGAAACCAGCGCACACCTTATGGCTACACCTTC. Together with reference TRBV2 and TRBJ1-2, the CDR3 gives the full variable domain: EPEVTQTPSHQVTQMGQEVILRCVPISNHLYFYWYRQILGQKVEFLVSFYNNEISEKSEIFDDQFSVERPDGSNFTLKIRSTKLEDSAMYFCASRNQRTPYGYTFGSGTRLTVV.

This clone was recorded only once. The sample has other DNA sequences that encode this CDR3 too. This chain links TRBV7-9 with TRBJ2-7; TRBD1 might be the D (5 bases). Germline V lookup: CDR1 SEHNR, CDR2 FQNEAQ (reference sequence). V lost 2 bases to trimming and J lost 1 base, with 6 bases between them. This CDR3 has 13 residues. The CDR3 DNA follows: TGTGCCAGCAGCTTACGACAGTCCTACGAGCAGTACTTC. This codes for CASSLRQSYEQYF.

V gene TRBV28 combines with J gene TRBJ2-7; TRBD2 aligns across 11 bases. CDR3 length: 15 residues. The junction had 10 bases not matched to a gene; V was cut back by 5 bases and J by 7 bases. Germline CDR1 is MDHEN and CDR2 is SYDVKM. CDR3 coding DNA: TGTGCCAGCAGTCTCGCACTAGCGGGAGCTGGAGAGCAGTACTTC. This gives the protein CASSLALAGAGEQYF.

The chain links TRBV27 to TRBJ2-7; 7 bases align to TRBD2. The CDR3 loop spans 15 amino acids. Germline-derived CDR1 and CDR2 are MNHEY and SMNVEV (reference sequence). J gave up 2 bases and V 0 bases, and 4 bases lay outside the gene matches. The CDR3 DNA reads TGTGCCAGCAGTTTATCCTTGGGACTACCCTACGAGCAGTACTTC. This translates into CASSLSLGLPYEQYF.

A word on this clone: A much larger clone differs from this one at a single base, so this may be a read error. Other DNA sequences in this specimen translate into the identical CDR3. The chain is built from TRBV19 and TRBJ2-2; D is unresolved. Germline values: CDR1 LNHDA, CDR2 SQIVND (reference sequence). The CDR3 runs to 11 residues. Trimming shortened V by 8 bases and J by 3 bases, and 4 bases separated the two germline ends. CDR3 protein: CASRDTGELFF. Written as DNA, the CDR3 is TGTGCCAGTCGTGACACCGGGGAGCTGTTTTTT.

Here the CDR3 DNA reads TGTGCCAGCAGTTACCAGACCCCTCAGGGGGCTGGCTACACCTTC. Residues: CASSYQTPQGAGYTF. The chain has TRBV6-2 or TRBV6-3 and TRBJ1-2, with 8 bases that match TRBD1. V shed 2 bases, J shed 7 bases, and the junction held 9 bases outside the gene matches. Germline V gene sequence: CDR1 MNHEY, CDR2 SVGEGT. The CDR3 is made up of 15 amino acids.

The chain recombines TRBV30 with TRBJ2-1; tentative D call: TRBD1 (5 bases). The germline gives CDR1 GTSNPN, CDR2 SVGIG (reference sequence). Trimming stripped 1 base from V and 4 bases from J, with 11 bases between. CDR3 length: 14 residues. The CDR3 here is CAWSDGAEYNEQFF. The DNA for the CDR3 is TGTGCCTGGAGTGATGGGGCTGAATACAATGAGCAGTTCTTC.

The J gene is TRBJ2-1, the V gene TRBV6-5; TRBD1 agrees at 7 bases. The CDR3 extends over 15 amino acids. V trimming: 8 bases; J trimming: 4 bases; junction bases outside the gene matches: 11. Germline CDR1 is MNHEY and CDR2 is SVGAGI. The CDR3 DNA reads as TGTGCCAGCGCACCAGGGGGAAGTGGTTACAATGAGCAGTTCTTC. Translating it yields CASAPGGSGYNEQFF.

There are a few counts of this clone. The chain joins TRBV2 to TRBJ1-1; D is possibly TRBD1 (6 bases). Per the germline V gene, CDR1 is SNHLY and CDR2 is FYNNEI. The germline V and J ends were trimmed by 6 bases and 3 bases, with 11 bases remaining between them. This CDR3 region has 13 residues. CDR3 residues: CASSPDSYTEAFF. The CDR3 DNA is TGTGCCAGCAGCCCGGACAGCTACACTGAAGCTTTCTTT. Based on the CDR3 plus reference TRBV2 and TRBJ1-1, the full variable domain is EPEVTQTPSHQVTQMGQEVILRCVPISNHLYFYWYRQILGQKVEFLVSFYNNEISEKSEIFDDQFSVERPDGSNFTLKIRSTKLEDSAMYFCASSPDSYTEAFFGQGTRLTVV.

The chain links TRBV7-2 to TRBJ1-1; D ambiguous. Germline V gives CDR1 SGHTA, CDR2 FQGNSA. This CDR3 contains 15 residues. Trimming took 2 bases from V and 5 from J, leaving 15 bases between them. The CDR3 loop reads CASSLLGGVMTEAFF. CDR3 bases: TGTGCCAGCAGCTTACTCGGAGGAGTTATGACTGAAGCTTTCTTT.

The chain uses TRBV19 and TRBJ1-2; D not certain. V lost 4 bases to trimming and J lost 3 bases, with 9 bases between them. The CDR3 runs to 13 residues. Germline-derived CDR1 and CDR2 are LNHDA and SQIVND (reference sequence). As DNA, the CDR3 is TGTGCCAGTAGTACGGGAGACGACTATGGCTACACCTTC. As protein: CASSTGDDYGYTF. Variable domain in full (rest from reference TRBV19 and TRBJ1-2): DGGITQSPKYLFRKEGQNVTLSCEQNLNHDAMYWYRQDPGQGLRLIYYSQIVNDFQKGDIAEGYSVSREKKESFPLTVTSAQKNPTAFYLCASSTGDDYGYTFGSGTRLTVV.

The rearrangement links TRBV6-5 to TRBJ2-5; a weak D match, TRBD2 (5 bases). This CDR3 has 15 residues. The V gene lost 7 bases and the J gene lost 0 bases, with 15 bases spanning the gap. Germline V gene lookup returns CDR1 MNHEY and CDR2 SVGAGI. DNA for the CDR3: TGTGCCAGCAAATCCACACTAGAATACCAAGAGACCCAGTACTTC. Its protein is CASKSTLEYQETQYF.

The chain carries TRBV2 and TRBJ1-5; TRBD1 matches at 8 bases. Losses at the gene ends were 3 bases for V and 0 bases for J; bases not matched to a gene: 7. This CDR3 contains 17 residues. CDR1 is SNHLY and CDR2 is FYNNEI in the germline V gene. CDR3 region: CASSDLDRENSNQPQHF. The DNA of the CDR3 is TGTGCCAGCAGTGATTTGGACAGGGAGAATAGCAATCAGCCCCAGCATTTT.

V and J are TRBV19 and TRBJ2-7; D possibly corresponds to TRBD1 (5 bases). The CDR3 is 13 amino acids. From germline, CDR1 is LNHDA and CDR2 SQIVND (reference sequence). V lost 1 base and J 5 bases, leaving 9 bases between the germline ends. Written as DNA, the CDR3 is TGTGCCAGTAGTATAGGGGGCTGGAACGAGCAGTACTTC. It is translated as CASSIGGWNEQYF.